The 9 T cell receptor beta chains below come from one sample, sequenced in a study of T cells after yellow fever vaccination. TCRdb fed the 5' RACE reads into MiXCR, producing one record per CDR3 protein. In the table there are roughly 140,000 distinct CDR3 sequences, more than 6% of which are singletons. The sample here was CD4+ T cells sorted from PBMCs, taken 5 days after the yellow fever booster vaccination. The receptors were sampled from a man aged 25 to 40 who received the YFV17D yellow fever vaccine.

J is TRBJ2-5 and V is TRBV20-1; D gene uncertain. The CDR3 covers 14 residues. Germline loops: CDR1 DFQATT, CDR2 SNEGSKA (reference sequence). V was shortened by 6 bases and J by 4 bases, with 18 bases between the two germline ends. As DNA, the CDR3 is TGCAGTGCCCGCCCGGCCGCAGGAACAGAGACCCAGTACTTC. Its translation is CSARPAAGTETQYF.

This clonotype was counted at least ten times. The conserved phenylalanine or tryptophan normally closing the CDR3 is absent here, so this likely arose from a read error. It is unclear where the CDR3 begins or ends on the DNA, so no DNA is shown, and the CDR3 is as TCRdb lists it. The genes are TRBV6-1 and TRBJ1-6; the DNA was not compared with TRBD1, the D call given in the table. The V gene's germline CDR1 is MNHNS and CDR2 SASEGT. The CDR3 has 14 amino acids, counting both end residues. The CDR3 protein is CASRRTGGFLGTPL.

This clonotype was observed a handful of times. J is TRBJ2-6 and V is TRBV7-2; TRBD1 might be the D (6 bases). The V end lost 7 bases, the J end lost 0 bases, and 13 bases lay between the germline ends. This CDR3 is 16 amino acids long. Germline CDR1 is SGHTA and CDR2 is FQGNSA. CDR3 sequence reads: CASTEDSTSGANVLTF. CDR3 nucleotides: TGTGCCAGCACCGAGGACAGTACCTCTGGGGCCAACGTCCTGACTTTC. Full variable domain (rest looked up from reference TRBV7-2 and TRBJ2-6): GAGVSQSPSNKVTEKGKDVELRCDPISGHTALYWYRQSLGQGLEFLIYFQGNSAPDKSGLPSDRFSAERTGGSVSTLTIQRTQQEDSAVYLCASTEDSTSGANVLTFGAGSRLTVL.

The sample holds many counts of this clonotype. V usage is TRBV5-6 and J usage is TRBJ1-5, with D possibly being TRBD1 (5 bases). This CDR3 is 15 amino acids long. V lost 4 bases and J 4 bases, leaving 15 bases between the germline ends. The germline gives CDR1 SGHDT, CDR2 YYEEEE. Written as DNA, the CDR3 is TGTGCCAGCAGCCGGATAGATGGGGCGAATCAGCCCCAGCATTTT. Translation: CASSRIDGANQPQHF.

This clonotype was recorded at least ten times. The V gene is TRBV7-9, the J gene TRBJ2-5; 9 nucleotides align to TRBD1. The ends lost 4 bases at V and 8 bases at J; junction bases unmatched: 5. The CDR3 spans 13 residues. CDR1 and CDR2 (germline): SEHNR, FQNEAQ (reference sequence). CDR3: CASSSPGQGTQYF. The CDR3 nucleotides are TGTGCCAGCAGCTCGCCGGGACAGGGTACCCAGTACTTC. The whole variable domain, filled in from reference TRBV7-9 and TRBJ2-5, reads DTGVSQNPRHKITKRGQNVTFRCDPISEHNRLYWYRQTLGQGPEFLTYFQNEAQLEKSRLLSDRFSAERPKGSFSTLEIQRTEQGDSAMYLCASSSPGQGTQYFGPGTRLLVL.

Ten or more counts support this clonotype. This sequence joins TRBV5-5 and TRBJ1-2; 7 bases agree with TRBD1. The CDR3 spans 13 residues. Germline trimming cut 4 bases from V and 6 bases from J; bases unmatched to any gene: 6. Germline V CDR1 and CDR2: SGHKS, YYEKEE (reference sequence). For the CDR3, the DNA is TGTGCCAGCAGCATTAGACAGGGCCATGGCTACACCTTC. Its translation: CASSIRQGHGYTF.

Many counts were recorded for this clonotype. The CDR3 coding sequence is TGTGCCAGCAGCTTATCTGCTTTCGAATACGGGTCCACCTTC. It translates to CASSLSAFEYGSTF. The chain has TRBV7-2 and TRBJ1-2, with D hard to call. Per the germline V gene, CDR1 is SGHTA and CDR2 is FQGNSA. This CDR3 has 14 residues. V was cut by 2 bases and J by 13 bases, with 20 bases left in between.

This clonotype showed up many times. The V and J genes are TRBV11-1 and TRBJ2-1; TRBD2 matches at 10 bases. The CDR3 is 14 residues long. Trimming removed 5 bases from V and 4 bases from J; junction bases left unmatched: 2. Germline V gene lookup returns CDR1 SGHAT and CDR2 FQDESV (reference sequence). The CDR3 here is CASSVSGRYNEQFF. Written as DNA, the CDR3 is TGTGCCAGCAGCGTTAGCGGGAGGTACAATGAGCAGTTCTTC.

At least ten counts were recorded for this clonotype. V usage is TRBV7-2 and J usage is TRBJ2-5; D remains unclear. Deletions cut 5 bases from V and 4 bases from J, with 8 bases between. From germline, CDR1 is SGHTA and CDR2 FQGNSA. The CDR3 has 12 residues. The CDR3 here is CASSHPGETQYF. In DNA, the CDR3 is TGTGCCAGCAGCCATCCTGGAGAGACCCAGTACTTC.